The rows below give T cell receptor beta chains drawn from one sample of a study of radiotherapy plus CTLA-4 blockade in lung cancer. Repertoires were generated with immunoSEQ multiplex PCR, while TCRdb's copy carries only in-frame clones and drops some. The table lists tens of thousands of clones, approximately 90% of them singletons. Material: peripheral blood, obtained from a patient treated with radiotherapy plus ipilimumab. All receptors derive from a human donor with non-small cell lung cancer whose response to radiotherapy plus ipilimumab could not be evaluated. The CDR3 runs from the conserved cysteine through the conserved F or W. The D gene is left open where the match is weak. Expanded clones get a size class; other rows say once, few or many, or leave the size out.

CDR3 DNA: TGTGCCAGCAGTCCAAGGGGTTTTTGGGACAGGAGCAACACTGAAGCTTTCTTT
CDR3 protein: CASSPRGFWDRSNTEAFF
clone size: -
J gene: TRBJ1-1
D gene: TRBD1
V gene: TRBV27
CDR3 length: 18

CDR3 DNA: TGCGCCAGCAGCCCCACGGGTAAGGAAGATACGCAGTATTTT
CDR3 protein: CASSPTGKEDTQYF
clone size: -
J gene: TRBJ2-3
D gene: -
V gene: TRBV5-1
CDR3 length: 14

CDR3 DNA: TGTGCCAGCAGCCTCGGGAGGGGAGGCTCCTACGAGCAGTACTTC
CDR3 protein: CASSLGRGGSYEQYF
clone size: -
J gene: TRBJ2-7
D gene: TRBD2
V gene: TRBV6-5
CDR3 length: 15

CDR3 DNA: TGTGCCAGCACGGGACAGACTTATGAAAAACTGTTTTTT
CDR3 protein: CASTGQTYEKLFF
clone size: -
J gene: TRBJ1-4
D gene: TRBD1
V gene: TRBV6-6
CDR3 length: 13

CDR3 DNA: TGTGCCTGGAGTGCCGAATGGTACAGGACTGAAGCTTTCTTT
CDR3 protein: CAWSAEWYRTEAFF
clone size: -
J gene: TRBJ1-1
D gene: -
V gene: TRBV30
CDR3 length: 14

CDR3 DNA: TGTGCCAGCAGCGGACAGAGAAACACTGAAGCTTTCTTT
CDR3 protein: CASSGQRNTEAFF
clone size: -
J gene: TRBJ1-1
D gene: -
V gene: TRBV9
CDR3 length: 13

CDR3 DNA: TGTGCCAGCAGCGATAAACGCGGGGGGAGCACTGAAGCTTTCTTT
CDR3 protein: CASSDKRGGSTEAFF
clone size: -
J gene: TRBJ1-1
D gene: -
V gene: TRBV5-4
CDR3 length: 15

CDR3 DNA: TGTGCCAGCAGATTGGGTAGTTCGACACCGCCCTACGAGCAGTACTTC
CDR3 protein: CASRLGSSTPPYEQYF
clone size: -
J gene: TRBJ2-7
D gene: -
V gene: TRBV28
CDR3 length: 16

CDR3 DNA: TGTGCCAGCTCACCCTCGGGAGGTACCCTCCACTTT
CDR3 protein: CASSPSGGTLHF
clone size: -
J gene: TRBJ1-6
D gene: -
V gene: TRBV18
CDR3 length: 12

CDR3 DNA: TGTGCCATCAGGGTCCCGACTAGCGGGAGAACAGATACGCAGTATTTT
CDR3 protein: CAIRVPTSGRTDTQYF
clone size: -
J gene: TRBJ2-3
D gene: TRBD2
V gene: TRBV10-3
CDR3 length: 16

CDR3 DNA: TGCAGCGCCGCAGGGGTCCGGGACAGGGGCTATAGGGGGTCCTACGAGCAGTACTTC
CDR3 protein: CSAAGVRDRGYRGSYEQYF
clone size: once
J gene: TRBJ2-7
D gene: TRBD1
V gene: TRBV29-1
CDR3 length: 19

CDR3 DNA: TGCGCCAGCAGCCAAGTCGCCAGCACAGGGGCTACAGATACGCAGTATTTT
CDR3 protein: CASSQVASTGATDTQYF
clone size: -
J gene: TRBJ2-3
D gene: TRBD1
V gene: TRBV4-1
CDR3 length: 17